The 11 T cell receptor beta chains below were found in one sample sequenced in a study of T-cell memory formation after mild COVID-19. Using its own MiXCR run on the 5' RACE reads, TCRdb lists one record per CDR3 protein. The profile shows around 430,000 distinct CDR3 sequences, approximately 15% of them singletons. The sample consisted of PBMCs or a T cell subset sorted from them (not recorded which). These receptors all come from a man aged 18 to 30 who had mild COVID-19 (a few samples of this study predate the infection). Cell type and time point are not known.

The CDR3 sequence: CASSPSGAEGYTF. CDR3 bases: TGTGCCAGCAGTCCTTCGGGGGCTGAGGGCTACACCTTC. This chain joins TRBV3-1 and TRBJ1-2, with D possibly being TRBD1 (6 bases). From germline, CDR1 is LGHDT and CDR2 YNNKEL (reference sequence). V was clipped by 6 bases and J by 8 bases, with 16 bases between them. The length of the CDR3 is 13 residues. Full variable domain (missing parts from reference TRBV3-1 and TRBJ1-2): DTAVSQTPKYLVTQMGNDKSIKCEQNLGHDTMYWYKQDSKKFLKIMFSYNNKELIINETVPNRFSPKSPDKAHLNLHINSLELGDSAVYFCASSPSGAEGYTFGSGTRLTVV.

In this sample, this clonotype turned up many times. V and J are TRBV3-1 and TRBJ2-3, with 8 bases identical to TRBD2. Germline CDR1 is LGHDT and CDR2 is YNNKEL (reference sequence). The CDR3 spans 15 residues. Trimming took 4 bases from V and 5 from J; bases not matched to a gene: 8. CDR3 in DNA: TGTGCCAGCAGCCGGTCCCCGGGGGGGCAAGATACGCAGTATTTT. Its translation is CASSRSPGGQDTQYF.

The chain employs TRBV3-1 and TRBJ2-3, with D possibly being TRBD1 or TRBD2 (5 bases each). Germline CDR1 reads LGHDT; CDR2 reads YNNKEL (reference sequence). V lost 4 bases, J lost 3 bases, and 14 bases lay in between. The CDR3 extends over 15 amino acids. For the CDR3, the DNA is TGTGCCAGCAGCCCAGGGACGTACGGGACAGATACGCAGTATTTT. Translating gives CASSPGTYGTDTQYF.

This clonotype appeared a few times. V and J are TRBV6-2 or TRBV6-3 and TRBJ2-3; 11 positions match TRBD2. The CDR3 contains 18 residues. The V gene's germline CDR1 is MNHEY and CDR2 SVGEGT. With 5 bases clipped from V and 2 bases from J, the junction kept 12 bases outside the gene matches. The CDR3 is CASSRKTGTSGFTDTQYF. The CDR3 region has the DNA TGTGCCAGCAGTAGAAAGACCGGGACTAGCGGATTCACAGATACGCAGTATTTT.

The chain links TRBV7-2 to TRBJ2-7; no reliable D call. CDR1 is SGHTA, CDR2 FQGNSA, per germline. CDR3 length: 13 residues. V lost 0 bases to trimming and J lost 2 bases, with 5 bases between them. DNA for the CDR3: TGTGCCAGCAGCTTAGCGGTGGCCTACGAGCAGTACTTC. Amino acids: CASSLAVAYEQYF.

This clonotype has more than one count but fewer than ten. This chain connects TRBV12-3 or TRBV12-4 to TRBJ2-7, with a tentative D call TRBD2 (5 bases). The CDR3 has 14 amino acids. Trimming took off 1 base at V and 5 bases at J, with 12 bases between the two ends. The DNA for the CDR3 is TGTGCCAGCAGTTTAGGGGCCGGGGTTGACGAGCAGTACGTC. This translates into CASSLGAGVDEQYV.

Only a few counts were recorded for this clonotype. The V gene is TRBV10-3, the J gene TRBJ2-7; 9 nucleotides align to TRBD1. Germline CDR1 ENHRY, CDR2 SYGVKD. CDR3 length: 13 residues. J was trimmed by 9 bases and V by 8 bases; bases with no gene match: 11. The CDR3 loop reads CAIAGTGPIGQYF. The DNA for the CDR3 is TGTGCCATCGCCGGGACAGGGCCGATTGGGCAGTACTTC.

This clonotype was observed a handful of times. This sequence joins TRBV5-6 and TRBJ2-3; D call uncertain. The CDR3 contains 15 residues. Germline CDR1 SGHDT, CDR2 YYEEEE. V was shortened by 0 bases and J by 6 bases, with 14 bases between the two germline ends. The CDR3 reads CASSLEAPTTDTQYF. CDR3 DNA: TGTGCCAGCAGCTTGGAAGCTCCCACTACGGATACGCAGTATTTT. The full variable domain, in which reference TRBV5-6 and TRBJ2-3 provide the parts outside the CDR3, is DAGVTQSPTHLIKTRGQQVTLRCSPKSGHDTVSWYQQALGQGPQFIFQYYEEEERQRGNFPDRFSGHQFPNYSSELNVNALLLGDSALYLCASSLEAPTTDTQYFGPGTRLTVL.

This clonotype has only one observation. The chain joins TRBV15 to TRBJ1-1; tentatively, D is TRBD1 (5 bases). V lost 1 base, J lost 4 bases, and 10 bases lay in between. The CDR3 consists of 14 residues. The germline gives CDR1 LNHNV, CDR2 YYDKDF (reference sequence). The CDR3 nucleotides are TGTGCCACCAGCAGAGTGTCGGGGGGCACTGAAGCTTTCTTT. This sequence encodes CATSRVSGGTEAFF. The variable domain in full, completed from reference TRBV15 and TRBJ1-1, reads DAMVIQNPRYQVTQFGKPVTLSCSQTLNHNVMYWYQQKSSQAPKLLFHYYDKDFNNEADTPDNFQSRRPNTSFCFLDIRSPGLGDTAMYLCATSRVSGGTEAFFGQGTRLTVV.

A few counts support this clonotype. This chain uses TRBV20-1 with TRBJ2-3; D may match TRBD1 or TRBD2 (5 bases each). From germline, CDR1 is DFQATT and CDR2 SNEGSKA (reference sequence). V lost 6 bases and J lost 1, with 14 bases in between. This CDR3 comprises 14 residues. The CDR3 DNA is TGCAGTGCCGATACCGGGACGGGCACAGATACGCAGTATTTT. Translating it yields CSADTGTGTDTQYF.

The chain uses TRBV5-1 and TRBJ1-2; the D is unclear. V lost 1 base, J lost 4 bases, and 11 bases lay in between. Germline values: CDR1 SGHRS, CDR2 YFSETQ. The CDR3 consists of 14 residues. CDR3 sequence reads: CASSLRGSGYGYTF. In DNA, the CDR3 is TGCGCCAGCAGCTTGCGGGGATCGGGCTATGGCTACACCTTC.